The next 21 T cell receptor beta chains were all read from a single sample in a study of cytomegalovirus exposure and HLA in healthy donors (dated 2017 in TCRdb). The library was generated by the immunoSEQ multiplex PCR assay. For the multiplex PCR, a mixture combining 60 forward primers for TCR Vbeta segments and 13 reverse primers for TCR Jbeta segments was used. TCRdb provides this immuneACCESS table in a form limited to in-frame rearrangements. Some clones are lacking; in checked studies, under half of them reflect an unresolved V gene, and why the rest are absent is not known. The sample table contains about 210,000 clones; only one count was recorded for 80% to 90% of them. The ten largest clones represent less than 0.4% of the sample. The material sequenced was PBMCs. Every receptor here comes from a woman in her thirties in good health and CMV-seronegative.

This chain joins TRBV13 and TRBJ1-1; D unresolved. The CDR3 extends over 13 amino acids. Trimming took 5 bases from V and 1 from J, leaving 8 bases between them. The germline V gene encodes CDR1 PRHDT and CDR2 FYEKMQ (reference sequence). For the CDR3, the DNA is TGTGCCAGCAGCGACGGCGGGAACACTGAAGCTTTCTTT. It specifies CASSDGGNTEAFF.

The J gene is TRBJ2-1, the V gene TRBV4-2; 8 bases agree with TRBD2. The J segment lost 9 bases and the V segment lost 4 bases, leaving 11 bases of the junction unmatched. The CDR3 has 15 amino acids. Germline lookup yields CDR1 LGHNA and CDR2 YNFKEQ. The CDR3 DNA reads TGTGCCAGCAGCCTAATGATGGAAGCGGGAGTTGAGCAGTTCTTC. Protein sequence: CASSLMMEAGVEQFF.

The chain uses TRBV4-2 and TRBJ1-5; no firm D call. The CDR3 loop spans 13 amino acids. CDR1 LGHNA and CDR2 YNFKEQ come from the germline V gene. V lost 0 bases, J lost 5 bases, and 5 bases lay in between. CDR3 sequence: CASSQDRYQPQHF. Here the CDR3 DNA reads TGTGCCAGCAGCCAAGATCGGTATCAGCCCCAGCATTTT.

The chain carries TRBV7-3 and TRBJ2-7, with 7 bases that match TRBD1. The germline V gene encodes CDR1 SGHTA and CDR2 FQGTGA. V lost 4 bases, J lost 7 bases, and 7 bases stayed unmatched. The CDR3 spans 13 residues. The CDR3 nucleotides read TGTGCCAGCAGCTCGACAGGGTATGAAGAGCAGTACTTC. Translated, it gives CASSSTGYEEQYF.

On this clone: One end of the junction fails to match germline, which may point to a read error. The gene calls are TRBV11-2 and TRBJ2-2, with D tentatively TRBD1 or TRBD2 (5 bases each). The CDR3 is 16 residues long. Germline V gene sequence: CDR1 SGHAT, CDR2 FQNNGV. In DNA form, the CDR3 reads TGTGCCAGCAGCGTAGACTACCAGGGAAACACCGGGGAGCTGTTTTTT. It encodes CASSVDYQGNTGELFF.

The chain is built from TRBV25-1 and TRBJ2-1; 9 nucleotides line up with TRBD1. V gave up 3 bases and J gave up 15 bases; unmatched junction bases: 9. CDR1 MGHDK and CDR2 SYGVNS come from the germline V gene. This CDR3 comprises 13 residues. The CDR3 region is CASSDWTGQGWFF. DNA of the CDR3: TGTGCCAGCAGTGACTGGACGGGACAGGGTTGGTTCTTC.

The chain recombines TRBV12-5 with TRBJ2-1; 10 positions match TRBD2. CDR3 length equals 15 residues. From germline, CDR1 is LGHNT and CDR2 FRNRAP. V trimming: 1 base; J trimming: 4 bases; junction bases outside the gene matches: 1. The CDR3 coding sequence is TGTGCTAGTGGTTTGGGGACTAGCGGTTACAATGAGCAGTTCTTC. Its protein product is CASGLGTSGYNEQFF. Combining the CDR3 with reference TRBV12-5 and TRBJ2-1 gives the whole variable domain DARVTQTPRHKVTEMGQEVTMRCQPILGHNTVFWYRQTMMQGLELLAYFRNRAPLDDSGMPKDRFSAEMPDATLATLKIQPSEPRDSAVYFCASGLGTSGYNEQFFGPGTRLTVL.

This chain connects TRBV6-5 to TRBJ2-7; D is possibly TRBD1 (5 bases). V shed 6 bases and J shed 0 bases, with 12 bases lying between them. CDR1 is MNHEY and CDR2 is SVGAGI in the germline V gene. The CDR3 runs to 14 residues. CDR3 protein: CASRTDRTSYEQYF. CDR3 bases: TGTGCCAGCAGAACTGACAGAACCTCCTACGAGCAGTACTTC.

The chain couples TRBV6-6 to TRBJ2-7; D possibly corresponds to TRBD2 (6 bases). The germline V gene encodes CDR1 MNHNY and CDR2 SVGAGI (reference sequence). The CDR3 sequence is 15 residues long. The V gene lost 0 bases and the J gene lost 4 bases, with 13 bases spanning the gap. The DNA of the CDR3 is TGTGCCAGCAGTTACTCTCGAGGGAGGAGGTACGAGCAGTACTTC. Its translation is CASSYSRGRRYEQYF.

The CDR3 spells CASSSRTCNYGYTF. Here the CDR3 DNA reads TGTGCCAGCAGCTCCCGGACTTGTAACTATGGCTACACCTTC. The V gene is TRBV21-1, the J gene TRBJ1-2. TRBV21-1 is a listed pseudogene. This CDR3 spans 14 amino acids.

This clone was detected only a few times. The rearrangement joins TRBV2 to TRBJ2-7; D perhaps matches TRBD1 (6 bases). Trimming stripped 8 bases from V and 2 bases from J, with 10 bases between. Germline-derived CDR1 and CDR2 are SNHLY and FYNNEI. This CDR3 contains 12 residues. CDR3 protein: CASSQGPYEQYF. The CDR3 DNA sequence: TGTGCCAGCTCACAGGGACCCTACGAGCAGTACTTC.

The V and J genes are TRBV30 and TRBJ2-7; 9 positions agree with TRBD1. The CDR3 is 12 amino acids. Germline lookup yields CDR1 GTSNPN and CDR2 SVGIG (reference sequence). The V gene end was trimmed by 7 bases and the J gene end by 6 bases; junction bases not matched to a gene: 7. Here the CDR3 reads CALGQGRGEQYF. The CDR3 coding sequence is TGTGCCTTGGGACAGGGACGGGGCGAGCAGTACTTC. The whole variable domain, remainder taken from reference TRBV30 and TRBJ2-7, is SQTIHQWPATLVQPVGSPLSLECTVEGTSNPNLYWYRQAAGRGLQLLFYSVGIGQISSEVPQNLSASRPQDRQFILSSKKLLLSDSGFYLCALGQGRGEQYFGPGTRLTVT.

The V call is TRBV30, the J call TRBJ2-4; 10 bases match TRBD2. V lost 2 bases, J lost 8 bases, and 9 bases stayed unmatched. CDR3 length: 15 residues. Germline V gives CDR1 GTSNPN, CDR2 SVGIG (reference sequence). CDR3 DNA sequence: TGTGCCTGGAGTCCCCCAGCGGGGGGGCGATACATTCAGTACTTC. Protein product: CAWSPPAGGRYIQYF.

This chain connects TRBV6-1 to TRBJ2-2; D perhaps matches TRBD1 (5 bases). CDR1 is MNHNS and CDR2 is SASEGT in the germline V gene. The CDR3 runs to 15 residues. Trimming took off 5 bases at V and 9 bases at J, with 19 bases between the two ends. CDR3 protein: CASSQGRYDWRELFF. CDR3 DNA sequence: TGTGCCAGCAGTCAGGGCCGTTACGATTGGAGGGAGCTGTTTTTT.

The CDR3 bases are TGTGCCAGCAGTGATCAACGGGGGGCAGGGGAAAAACTGTTTTTT. Its protein product is CASSDQRGAGEKLFF. The V and J genes are TRBV25-1 and TRBJ1-4, with D perhaps matching TRBD1 (6 bases). Germline loops: CDR1 MGHDK, CDR2 SYGVNS. Between the trimmed V and J ends, which lost 3 bases and 8 bases, there was a span of 16 bases. The CDR3 totals 15 residues. Complete variable domain (other parts from reference TRBV25-1 and TRBJ1-4): EADIYQTPRYLVIGTGKKITLECSQTMGHDKMYWYQQDPGMELHLIHYSYGVNSTEKGDLSSESTVSRIRTEHFPLTLESARPSHTSQYLCASSDQRGAGEKLFFGSGTQLSVL.

The count of this clone is one. The V call is TRBV5-1, the J call TRBJ2-3, with D possibly being TRBD1 (6 bases). This CDR3 spans 13 amino acids. CDR1 and CDR2 (germline): SGHRS, YFSETQ. V lost 0 bases and J 6 bases, leaving 8 bases between the germline ends. The CDR3 DNA reads as TGCGCCAGCAGCTTGGAACAGGGCGATACGCAGTATTTT. It translates to CASSLEQGDTQYF.

This chain uses TRBV13 with TRBJ2-5, with D maybe TRBD1 (5 bases). The CDR3 covers 15 residues. The germline gives CDR1 PRHDT, CDR2 FYEKMQ (reference sequence). Trimming took off 5 bases at V and 3 bases at J, with 16 bases between the two ends. The CDR3 nucleotides are TGTGCCAGCAGCCTTAATATCCAGGGAAAAGAGACCCAGTACTTC. Its translation is CASSLNIQGKETQYF.

The chain carries TRBV6-1 and TRBJ2-5, with TRBD2 as a possible D gene (6 bases). The CDR3 has 14 residues. V lost 4 bases and J lost 2, with 11 bases in between. Germline V gene data show CDR1 as MNHNS and CDR2 as SASEGT. The CDR3 nucleotides are TGTGCCAGCAGTGTTATCGGGAGACAAGAGACCCAGTACTTC. This gives the protein CASSVIGRQETQYF.

This clone was seen a handful of times. The V gene is TRBV2, the J gene TRBJ2-1; tentative D call: TRBD2 (7 bases). V was clipped by 6 bases and J by 6 bases, with 18 bases between them. Per germline, CDR1 SNHLY and CDR2 FYNNEI. This CDR3 has 15 amino acids. The CDR3 bases are TGTGCCAGCAGACCCGCGGGGGCCCGGGTCAATGAGCAGTTCTTC. Protein: CASRPAGARVNEQFF.

The chain has TRBV7-2 and TRBJ1-6, with 7 positions matching TRBD1. The CDR3 loop spans 14 amino acids. The ends lost 5 bases at V and 10 bases at J; junction bases unmatched: 8. The germline CDR1 and CDR2 sequences are SGHTA and FQGNSA. The CDR3 loop is CASSPGGRVSPLHF. The CDR3 nucleotides are TGTGCCAGCAGCCCAGGGGGACGCGTATCACCCCTCCACTTT.

This chain joins TRBV5-1 and TRBJ1-1; possible D gene TRBD1, 5 bases. The germline gives CDR1 SGHRS, CDR2 YFSETQ. This CDR3 has 13 residues. Trimming took 2 bases from V and 4 from J, leaving 9 bases between them. In nucleotides, the CDR3 is TGCGCCAGCAGCTTCGTGGGGGGCACTGAAGCTTTCTTT. Protein: CASSFVGGTEAFF.